Listed here are 3 T cell receptor beta chains from one sample, sequenced in a study of shared clonotypes between healthy human individuals. Repertoires were generated with immunoSEQ multiplex PCR, while TCRdb's copy carries only in-frame clones and drops some. The sample consists of approximately 2.1 million clones, 80% to 95% of them appearing once. Sample: naive CD4+ T cells from PBMCs. Subset described: CD45RA+ positively selected. The source is a man younger than 30 in good health. Some clones in this sample may be carry-over from other donors' samples.

About this clone itself: Within the sample, other DNA sequences also encode this same CDR3. This sequence joins TRBV9 and TRBJ2-3; D remains ambiguous. The CDR3 length is 14 residues. Trimming cost V 0 bases and J 0 bases, with 5 bases left between them. Per germline, CDR1 SGDLS and CDR2 YYNGEE. The CDR3 DNA reads as TGTGCCAGCAGCGTAGTTCATAGCACAGATACGCAGTATTTT. It yields the protein CASSVVHSTDTQYF.

The rearrangement joins TRBV5-1 to TRBJ1-1; D uncertain. V was cut by 5 bases and J by 1 base, with 12 bases left in between. This CDR3 has 14 amino acids. From germline, CDR1 is SGHRS and CDR2 YFSETQ. CDR3 bases: TGCGCCAGCAGGTTCGGGGAGGGGAACACTGAAGCTTTCTTT. Encoded protein: CASRFGEGNTEAFF.

The V gene is TRBV28, the J gene TRBJ2-7; either TRBD1 or TRBD2 may supply D (5 bases each). Trimming left V 7 bases short and J 0 bases short, with 13 bases between. Germline CDR1 reads MDHEN; CDR2 reads SYDVKM. The CDR3 is 14 residues long. The CDR3 nucleotides read TGTGCCAGCACCAAGGGGCGGGTCTCCTACGAGCAGTACTTC. This sequence encodes CASTKGRVSYEQYF.